The rows below give T cell receptor beta chains drawn from one sample of a study of T cells after posttransplantation cyclophosphamide. Sequencing used immunoSEQ multiplex PCR; TCRdb keeps in-frame clones, though not all of them. The sample has some 43,000 clones; less than 95% are singletons. Sequencing used PBMCs, obtained 55 to 70 days after allogeneic stem cell transplant with posttransplant cyclophosphamide. The receptors originated from a male patient in his sixties who received an allogeneic stem cell transplant from a related donor and was CMV-positive. The T cells may partly be graft donor cells. The CDR3 runs from the conserved cysteine through the conserved F or W. The D gene is left open where the match is weak. A row's size may be missing; if present it is once, few, many or a size class.

cdr3_length: 20; v_call: TRBV23-1; d_call: -; j_call: TRBJ1-4; clone_size: -; cdr3_nt: TGCGCCAGCAGTCAACCGAACTCCGGGGTACTGGGACGGGAGAATGAAAAACTGTTTTTT; cdr3_aa: CASSQPNSGVLGRENEKLFF
cdr3_length: 15; v_call: TRBV10-3; d_call: TRBD1; j_call: TRBJ1-4; clone_size: -; cdr3_nt: TGTGCCATCAGTGAGTCCGGACAGGGGGCTGGAAAACTGTTTTTT; cdr3_aa: CAISESGQGAGKLFF
cdr3_length: 14; v_call: TRBV4-1; d_call: -; j_call: TRBJ2-3; clone_size: -; cdr3_nt: TGCGCCAGCAGCCCATCACGGACAGTCGATACGCAGTATTTT; cdr3_aa: CASSPSRTVDTQYF
cdr3_length: 17; v_call: TRBV10-2; d_call: TRBD2; j_call: TRBJ2-7; clone_size: once; cdr3_nt: TGCGCCAGCAGTGATCGGGGCGGGGGGGCGGTTTTGGACGAGCAGTACTTC; cdr3_aa: CASSDRGGGAVLDEQYF
cdr3_length: 14; v_call: TRBV27; d_call: -; j_call: TRBJ2-7; clone_size: -; cdr3_nt: TGTGCCAGCAGTCACACGACAGGAACCTACGAGCAGTACTTC; cdr3_aa: CASSHTTGTYEQYF
cdr3_length: 16; v_call: TRBV7-6; d_call: -; j_call: TRBJ1-1; clone_size: -; cdr3_nt: TGTGCCAGCAGCAACAAGTATGGGCAGCTTCAGACTGAAGCTTTCTTT; cdr3_aa: CASSNKYGQLQTEAFF
cdr3_length: 14; v_call: TRBV5-5; d_call: -; j_call: TRBJ2-5; clone_size: -; cdr3_nt: TGTGCCAGCAGCTTGGGGGGGCTAGCAGAGACCCAGTACTTC; cdr3_aa: CASSLGGLAETQYF
cdr3_length: 16; v_call: TRBV5-1; d_call: TRBD1; j_call: TRBJ1-2; clone_size: -; cdr3_nt: TGCGCCAGCAGCTTGGGATCCAGGGGGTTTAACTATGGCTACACCTTC; cdr3_aa: CASSLGSRGFNYGYTF
cdr3_length: 15; v_call: TRBV5-1; d_call: -; j_call: TRBJ1-3; clone_size: -; cdr3_nt: TGCGCCAGCAGCGAAGGACAGACTCTGTGGGACACCATATATTTT; cdr3_aa: CASSEGQTLWDTIYF
cdr3_length: 13; v_call: TRBV18; d_call: -; j_call: TRBJ2-5; clone_size: -; cdr3_nt: TGTGCCAGCTCACCAGGCAGTCAAGAGACCCAGTACTTC; cdr3_aa: CASSPGSQETQYF
cdr3_length: 13; v_call: TRBV28; d_call: -; j_call: TRBJ2-3; clone_size: -; cdr3_nt: TGTGCCAGCAGTCCGGGGTTCACAGATACGCAGTATTTT; cdr3_aa: CASSPGFTDTQYF
cdr3_length: 15; v_call: TRBV7-8; d_call: -; j_call: TRBJ2-1; clone_size: -; cdr3_nt: TGTGCCAGCAGCCCCACTGAGAGTTCCTACAATGAGCAGTTCTTC; cdr3_aa: CASSPTESSYNEQFF
cdr3_length: 18; v_call: TRBV21-1; d_call: -; j_call: TRBJ1-6; clone_size: -; cdr3_nt: TGTGCCAGGGCGTTGGATAAACGCAGTGGTGGGCCAGATTCACCCCTCCACTTT; cdr3_aa: CARALDKRSGGPDSPLHF
cdr3_length: 12; v_call: TRBV29-1; d_call: -; j_call: TRBJ2-2; clone_size: -; cdr3_nt: TGCACCGTAAGGGGGTCTGGCGGGGAGCTGTTTTTT; cdr3_aa: CTVRGSGGELFF
cdr3_length: 13; v_call: TRBV9; d_call: -; j_call: TRBJ2-6; clone_size: few; cdr3_nt: TGTGCCAGCAGCGTCGCTGGGGCCAACGTCCTGACTTTC; cdr3_aa: CASSVAGANVLTF
cdr3_length: 12; v_call: TRBV12-5; d_call: -; j_call: TRBJ2-7; clone_size: once; cdr3_nt: TGTGCTAGTGGTTTGGTACCAGGGGGACTGCACTTC; cdr3_aa: CASGLVPGGLHF
cdr3_length: 16; v_call: TRBV5-1; d_call: -; j_call: TRBJ2-3; clone_size: -; cdr3_nt: TGCGCCAGCAGCCTCGAGGGAATTTCTAGCACAGATACGCAGTATTTT; cdr3_aa: CASSLEGISSTDTQYF
cdr3_length: 14; v_call: TRBV25-1; d_call: TRBD1; j_call: TRBJ1-1; clone_size: -; cdr3_nt: TGTGCCAGCAGCACTCCCTGGGACAGCGAAGGGGCTTTCTTT; cdr3_aa: CASSTPWDSEGAFF
cdr3_length: 13; v_call: TRBV25-1; d_call: -; j_call: TRBJ1-1; clone_size: -; cdr3_nt: TGTGCCAGCTCCCGGGGACAGAACACTGAAGCTTTCTTT; cdr3_aa: CASSRGQNTEAFF
cdr3_length: 14; v_call: TRBV7-6; d_call: -; j_call: TRBJ1-2; clone_size: -; cdr3_nt: TGTGCCAGCAGCTTAGGCACAGGGTCCTATGGCTACACCTTC; cdr3_aa: CASSLGTGSYGYTF
cdr3_length: 14; v_call: TRBV5-6; d_call: -; j_call: TRBJ1-3; clone_size: -; cdr3_nt: TGTGCCAGCAAATATTGGGGGCTCGGAAACACCATATATTTT; cdr3_aa: CASKYWGLGNTIYF
cdr3_length: 18; v_call: TRBV5-5; d_call: TRBD1; j_call: TRBJ1-5; clone_size: -; cdr3_nt: TGTGCCAGCAGCTTCACCGGGACAGGGACAGGGGCAAATCAGCCCCAGCATTTT; cdr3_aa: CASSFTGTGTGANQPQHF
cdr3_length: 13; v_call: TRBV7-9; d_call: -; j_call: TRBJ2-2; clone_size: -; cdr3_nt: TGTGCCAGCACAGGCTTGAACGCCGGGGAGCTGTTTTTT; cdr3_aa: CASTGLNAGELFF